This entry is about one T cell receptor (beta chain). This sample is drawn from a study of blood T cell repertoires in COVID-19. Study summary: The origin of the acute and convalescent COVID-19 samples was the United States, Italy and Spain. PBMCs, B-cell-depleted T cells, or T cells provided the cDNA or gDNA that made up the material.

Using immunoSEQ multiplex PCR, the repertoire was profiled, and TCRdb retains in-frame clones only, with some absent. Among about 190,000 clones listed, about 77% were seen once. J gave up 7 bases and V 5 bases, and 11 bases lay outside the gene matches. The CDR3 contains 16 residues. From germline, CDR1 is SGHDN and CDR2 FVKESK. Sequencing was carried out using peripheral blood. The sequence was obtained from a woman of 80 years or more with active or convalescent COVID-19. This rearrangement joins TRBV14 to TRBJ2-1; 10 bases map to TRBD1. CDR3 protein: CASSFHSGTGVNEQFF. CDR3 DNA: TGTGCCAGCAGCTTTCACTCCGGGACAGGGGTGAATGAGCAGTTCTTC.